This T cell receptor beta chain was found in a study of control samples from healthy donors and cancer patients. The V gene's germline CDR1 is SGHTA and CDR2 FQGNSA. The CDR3 is 16 amino acids. The V end was cut by 3 bases, the J end by 1 base, with 15 bases between. TCRdb's copy holds only in-frame clones and misses some; the assay was immunoSEQ multiplex PCR. The table has about 53,000 clones, about nine tenths seen once. This clonotype was obtained from a man aged 55 to 70 with head and neck cancer. Sequencing used PBMCs. This sequence joins TRBV7-2 and TRBJ1-1; possibly TRBD1 for D (6 bases). The CDR3 sequence: CASSFAQTGPNTEAFF. The DNA of the CDR3 is TGTGCCAGCAGCTTTGCCCAGACAGGACCGAACACTGAAGCTTTCTTT.